This T cell receptor (beta chain) came from a study of blood T cells in healthy people across ages (dated by TCRdb to about 2015). Background for the entire study: In model experiments, roughly one uniquely barcoded TCR beta cDNA molecule per two T cells was captured by template switching. Age-related changes in TCR beta repertoire diversity were measured in the study by deep sequencing normalized with unique cDNA molecular identifiers. Four age groups were formed from the donors: young (average approximately 15 years), middle-aged (approximately 39), aged (62) and long-lived (more than 75). To avoid experimental bias, donors of different ages were spread randomly across the sequencing lanes. For two donors (one aged 18 to 30 and one aged 80 or older), the study analyzed two additional independent replicas of 1 million unique cDNA reads from the same blood draw. General study outcomes and caveats: Compared with the aged group, the long-lived group had more naive CD4+ T cells, fewer expanded clones and increased TCR diversity, a pattern suggesting age selection. Observed TCR beta diversity per million T cells fell roughly linearly with age, and a significant reduction was already apparent by age approximately 41. The CMV infection status of donors was not known, potentially confounding age-related changes in expanded clonotypes. Estimates of total diversity based on one million sequenced T cells were considered lower bounds and underestimates. Conclusive comparison of naive and antigen-experienced compartments was prevented by the profiling of bulk unsorted PBMCs. Observed TCR beta diversity correlated strongly with the percentage of naive T cells measured by flow cytometry.

The roughly 39 donors, aged about 6 to 100 years, were systemically healthy Caucasian individuals from Russia. Around 10 milliliters of peripheral blood were drawn from each donor into EDTA-treated Vacutainer tubes. PBMCs were isolated by Ficoll-Paque density-gradient centrifugation, with at least 6.5 million obtained per sample. Total RNA, at least 6 micrograms per sample, was extracted from PBMCs with Trizol reagent. The percentages of naive CD45RAhigh/CD27high T cells were determined by flow cytometry on a PBMC aliquot from every donor. This clonotype was seen a handful of times. The antigen this receptor binds is unknown. Base qualities are not recorded, but no much larger clone differs from it by a single base. CDR1 and CDR2 are read off the germline V gene (reference sequence) as DFQATT and SNEGSKA. The CDR3 spans 13 residues, from the cysteine through the phenylalanine. The read is trimmed to its CDR3 DNA, 39 bases read in frame from base 1.

The protocol used for the library was 5' RACE. TCRdb lists the instrument as Illumina HiSeq 2500. A second PCR of roughly 7 to 12 cycles was run with a J-beta primer mix and a sample-barcoded 5' primer. A template-switch 5' adaptor carrying 12 random nucleotides introduced a unique molecular identifier onto each TCR beta cDNA molecule. Each sample yielded at least 3 million CDR3-containing paired-end reads. First-strand cDNA synthesis was performed from all RNA using the Mint cDNA synthesis kit, with priming by a TRBC-specific oligonucleotide. All cDNA was treated with uracil-DNA glycosylase and then went through a first 18-cycle PCR with the universal primers M1SS and BC2_uni_R. Turning to the authors' computational methods: For normalization, 1 million high-quality reads, each with a distinct molecular identifier, were randomly selected from each sample. Instead of being binned into consensus sequences, reads that shared molecular identifiers were thrown out. CDR3 identification, clonotype clustering and error correction used MiTCR with a Q25 quality threshold and the strictest error-elimination algorithm. Lower-bound total TCR beta diversity was estimated with a nonparametric unseen species model using Euler transformation. TCRdb reran the public reads through fastp at Q25 and MiXCR, keeping productive beta chains. All rows with the same CDR3 protein become a single entry with the most common DNA and genes. These V and J calls derive from TCRdb rather than the authors' analysis. In this sample the table shows hundreds of thousands of distinct CDR3 sequences, roughly 20% of which occur a single time. The ten largest clones take up roughly 3.7% of the sample.

Sequencing was carried out using blood. The receptor's source is a man in his 70s in good health. The rearranged chain carries TRBV20-1 and TRBJ2-5, and 8 junctional nucleotides match TRBD2. TRBJ2-1 matches the DNA end more closely, so the J call is doubtful. At the DNA level, the sequence is TGCAGTGCTAGAGACGGGGGGGCCAATGAGCAGTTCTTC. Its protein reads: CSARDGGANEQFF.